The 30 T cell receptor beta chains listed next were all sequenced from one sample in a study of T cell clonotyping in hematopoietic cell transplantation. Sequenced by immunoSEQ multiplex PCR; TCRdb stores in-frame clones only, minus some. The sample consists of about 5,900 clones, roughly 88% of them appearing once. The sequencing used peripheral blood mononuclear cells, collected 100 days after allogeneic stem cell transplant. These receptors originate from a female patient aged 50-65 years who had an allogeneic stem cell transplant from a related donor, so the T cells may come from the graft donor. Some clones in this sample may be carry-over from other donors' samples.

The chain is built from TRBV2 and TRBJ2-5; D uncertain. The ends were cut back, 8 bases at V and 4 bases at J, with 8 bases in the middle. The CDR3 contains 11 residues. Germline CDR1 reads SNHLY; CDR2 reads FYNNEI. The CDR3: CASVLVETQYF. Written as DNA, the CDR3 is TGTGCCAGCGTTCTAGTAGAGACCCAGTACTTC.

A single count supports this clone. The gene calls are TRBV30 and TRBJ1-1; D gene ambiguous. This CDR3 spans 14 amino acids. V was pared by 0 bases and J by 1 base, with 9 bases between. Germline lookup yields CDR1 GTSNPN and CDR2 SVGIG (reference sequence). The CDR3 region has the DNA TGTGCCTGGAGTGTACGTTCAGGGAACACTGAAGCTTTCTTT. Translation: CAWSVRSGNTEAFF. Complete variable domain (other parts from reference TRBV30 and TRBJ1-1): SQTIHQWPATLVQPVGSPLSLECTVEGTSNPNLYWYRQAAGRGLQLLFYSVGIGQISSEVPQNLSASRPQDRQFILSSKKLLLSDSGFYLCAWSVRSGNTEAFFGQGTRLTVV.

This chain's CDR3 is CASSLNTGELFF. For the CDR3, the DNA is TGTGCCAGCAGTCTGAACACCGGGGAGCTGTTTTTT. The chain couples TRBV28 to TRBJ2-2; no clear D gene. Germline CDR1 reads MDHEN; CDR2 reads SYDVKM. CDR3 length equals 12 residues. Trimming pared 5 bases from V and 1 base from J, leaving 2 bases between.

CDR3 sequence (DNA): TGCGCCAGCAGCCAAGAACAGAGACCCCGAACCTATGGCTACACCTTC. Translating gives CASSQEQRPRTYGYTF. The J gene is TRBJ1-2, the V gene TRBV4-1; the D is unclear. With 0 bases removed from V and 4 bases from J, the gap between germline ends came to 15 bases. Germline CDR1 is MGHRA and CDR2 is YSYEKL. The CDR3 totals 16 residues.

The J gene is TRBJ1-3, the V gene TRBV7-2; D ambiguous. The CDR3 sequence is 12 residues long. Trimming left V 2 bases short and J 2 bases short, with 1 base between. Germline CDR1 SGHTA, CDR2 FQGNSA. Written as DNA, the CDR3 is TGTGCCAGCAGCTTAACTGGAAACACCATATATTTT. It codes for CASSLTGNTIYF.

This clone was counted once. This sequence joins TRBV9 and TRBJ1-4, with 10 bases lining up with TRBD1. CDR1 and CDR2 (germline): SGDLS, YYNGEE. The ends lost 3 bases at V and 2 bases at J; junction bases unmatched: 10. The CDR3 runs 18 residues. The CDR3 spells CASSAGQGPLGTNEKLFF. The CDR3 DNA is TGTGCCAGCAGCGCGGGACAGGGGCCCCTGGGGACTAATGAAAAACTGTTTTTT.

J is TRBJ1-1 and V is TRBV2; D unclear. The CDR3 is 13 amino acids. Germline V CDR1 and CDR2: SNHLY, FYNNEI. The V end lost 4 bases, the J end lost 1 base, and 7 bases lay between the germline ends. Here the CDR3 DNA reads TGTGCCAGCAGTGGGGAGGGGAACACTGAAGCTTTCTTT. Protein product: CASSGEGNTEAFF.

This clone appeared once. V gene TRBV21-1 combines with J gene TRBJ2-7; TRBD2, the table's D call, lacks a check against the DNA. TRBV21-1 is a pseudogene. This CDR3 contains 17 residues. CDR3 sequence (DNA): TGTGCCAGCAGCAAGGATGGCGGGACTAGCGTATCCTACGAGCAGTACTTC. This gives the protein CASSKDGGTSVSYEQYF.

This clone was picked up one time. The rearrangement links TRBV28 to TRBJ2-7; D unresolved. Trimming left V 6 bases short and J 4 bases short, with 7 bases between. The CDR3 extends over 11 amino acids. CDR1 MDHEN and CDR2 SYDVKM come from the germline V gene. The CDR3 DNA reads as TGTGCCAGCAGCGGATGGTACGAGCAGTACTTC. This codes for CASSGWYEQYF.

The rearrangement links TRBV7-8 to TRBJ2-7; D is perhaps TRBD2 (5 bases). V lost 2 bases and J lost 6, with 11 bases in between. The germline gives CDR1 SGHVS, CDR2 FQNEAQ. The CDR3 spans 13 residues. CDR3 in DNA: TGTGCCAGCAGCTTAAGTCGGGGAATCGAGCAGTACTTC. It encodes CASSLSRGIEQYF.

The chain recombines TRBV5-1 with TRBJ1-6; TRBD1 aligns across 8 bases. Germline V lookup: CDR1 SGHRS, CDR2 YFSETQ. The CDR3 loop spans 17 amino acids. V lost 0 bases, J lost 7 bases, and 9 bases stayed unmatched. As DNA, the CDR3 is TGCGCCAGCAGCTTGGGGGCGACAGGGGCGACCAATTCACCCCTCCACTTT. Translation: CASSLGATGATNSPLHF.

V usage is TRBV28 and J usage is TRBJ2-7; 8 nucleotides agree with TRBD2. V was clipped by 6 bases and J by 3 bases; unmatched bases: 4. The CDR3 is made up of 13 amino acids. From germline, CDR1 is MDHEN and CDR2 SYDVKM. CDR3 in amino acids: CASSYGTSYEQYF. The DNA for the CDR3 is TGTGCCAGCAGCTACGGGACTAGCTACGAGCAGTACTTC.

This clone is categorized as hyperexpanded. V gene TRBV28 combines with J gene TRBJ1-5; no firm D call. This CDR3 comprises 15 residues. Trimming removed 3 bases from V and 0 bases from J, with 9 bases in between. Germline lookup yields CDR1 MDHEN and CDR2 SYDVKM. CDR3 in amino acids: CASSFPEDSNQPQHF. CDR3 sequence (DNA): TGTGCCAGCAGTTTTCCCGAGGATAGCAATCAGCCCCAGCATTTT.

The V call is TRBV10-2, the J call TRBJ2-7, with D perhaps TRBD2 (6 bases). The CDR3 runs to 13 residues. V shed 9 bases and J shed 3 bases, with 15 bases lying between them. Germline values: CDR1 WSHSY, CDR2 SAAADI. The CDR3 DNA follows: TGCGCCAGTAAGAGCGGGTCGAACTACGAGCAGTACTTC. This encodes CASKSGSNYEQYF.

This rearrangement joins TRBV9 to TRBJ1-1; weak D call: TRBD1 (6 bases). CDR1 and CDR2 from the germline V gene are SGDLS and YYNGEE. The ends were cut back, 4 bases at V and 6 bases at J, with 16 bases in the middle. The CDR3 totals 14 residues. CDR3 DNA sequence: TGTGCCAGCAGCCCCCTCTGGGGGCGGTCTGAAGCTTTCTTT. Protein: CASSPLWGRSEAFF. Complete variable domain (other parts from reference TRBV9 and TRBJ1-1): DSGVTQTPKHLITATGQRVTLRCSPRSGDLSVYWYQQSLDQGLQFLIQYYNGEERAKGNILERFSAQQFPDLHSELNLSSLELGDSALYFCASSPLWGRSEAFFGQGTRLTVV.

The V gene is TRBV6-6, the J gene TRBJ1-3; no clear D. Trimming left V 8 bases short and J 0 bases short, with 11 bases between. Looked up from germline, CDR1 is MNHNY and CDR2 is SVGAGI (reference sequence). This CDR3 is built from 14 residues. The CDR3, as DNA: TGTGCCAGCTCTCAGTCTGCCTCTGGAAACACCATATATTTT. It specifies CASSQSASGNTIYF.

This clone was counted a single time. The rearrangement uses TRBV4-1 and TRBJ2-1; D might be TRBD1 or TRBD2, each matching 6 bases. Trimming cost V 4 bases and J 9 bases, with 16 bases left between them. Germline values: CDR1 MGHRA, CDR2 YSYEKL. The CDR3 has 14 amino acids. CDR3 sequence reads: CASSPFTRGVEQFF. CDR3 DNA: TGCGCCAGCAGCCCCTTTACTAGGGGGGTTGAGCAGTTCTTC.

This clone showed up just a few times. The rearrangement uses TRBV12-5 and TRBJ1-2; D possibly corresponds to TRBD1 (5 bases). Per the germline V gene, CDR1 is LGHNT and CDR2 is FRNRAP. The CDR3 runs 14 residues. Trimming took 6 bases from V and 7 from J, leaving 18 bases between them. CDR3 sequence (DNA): TGTGCTAGTGGACCTGGGACTACCTTCTCTGGCTACACCTTC. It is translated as CASGPGTTFSGYTF.

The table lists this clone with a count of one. The DNA for the CDR3 is TGTGCCTGGAGTGTTGGGTCCGGAGTTGACGAAGCTTTCTTT. This sequence encodes CAWSVGSGVDEAFF. J is TRBJ1-1 and V is TRBV30; D is uncertain. The V and J ends lost 0 bases and 8 bases respectively, with 16 bases between them. This CDR3 has 14 residues. Germline V CDR1 and CDR2: GTSNPN, SVGIG (reference sequence).

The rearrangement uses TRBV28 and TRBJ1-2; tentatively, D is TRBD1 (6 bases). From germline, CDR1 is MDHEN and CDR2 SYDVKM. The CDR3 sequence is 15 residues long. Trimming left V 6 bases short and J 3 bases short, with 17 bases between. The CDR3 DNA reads TGTGCCAGCAGATCCACCGGGGGCGCGGACTATGGCTACACCTTC. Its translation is CASRSTGGADYGYTF.

The CDR3 spells CASSGPTGVGNTIYF. The CDR3 DNA reads as TGTGCCAGCAGTGGGCCGACAGGGGTTGGAAACACCATATATTTT. V and J are TRBV25-1 and TRBJ1-3; 8 positions agree with TRBD1. The CDR3 covers 15 residues. Germline CDR1 and CDR2: MGHDK and SYGVNS. The V gene end was trimmed by 4 bases and the J gene end by 3 bases; junction bases not matched to a gene: 5.

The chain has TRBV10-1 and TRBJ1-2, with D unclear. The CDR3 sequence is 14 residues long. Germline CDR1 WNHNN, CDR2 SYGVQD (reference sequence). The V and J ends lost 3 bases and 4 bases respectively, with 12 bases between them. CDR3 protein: CASSEIGVPYGYTF. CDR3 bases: TGCGCCAGCAGTGAAATCGGGGTCCCCTATGGCTACACCTTC.

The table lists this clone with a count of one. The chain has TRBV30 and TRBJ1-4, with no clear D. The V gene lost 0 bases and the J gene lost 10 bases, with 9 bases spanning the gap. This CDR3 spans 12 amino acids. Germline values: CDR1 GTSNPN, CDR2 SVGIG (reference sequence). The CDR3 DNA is TGTGCCTGGAGTGTACTCCGTCGAAAACTGTTTTTT. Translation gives CAWSVLRRKLFF. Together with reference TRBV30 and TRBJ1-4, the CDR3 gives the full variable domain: SQTIHQWPATLVQPVGSPLSLECTVEGTSNPNLYWYRQAAGRGLQLLFYSVGIGQISSEVPQNLSASRPQDRQFILSSKKLLLSDSGFYLCAWSVLRRKLFFGSGTQLSVL.

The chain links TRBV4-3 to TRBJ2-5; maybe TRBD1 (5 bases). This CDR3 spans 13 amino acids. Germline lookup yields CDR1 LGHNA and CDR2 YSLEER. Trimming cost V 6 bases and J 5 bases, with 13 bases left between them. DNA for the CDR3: TGCGCCAGCAGGGCACAGGCCGGGGAGACCCAGTACTTC. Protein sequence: CASRAQAGETQYF.

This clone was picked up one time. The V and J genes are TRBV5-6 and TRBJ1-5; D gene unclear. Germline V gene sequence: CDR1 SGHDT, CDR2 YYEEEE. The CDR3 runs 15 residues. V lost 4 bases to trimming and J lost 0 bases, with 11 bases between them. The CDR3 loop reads CASSVLDYSNQPQHF. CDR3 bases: TGTGCCAGCAGCGTATTGGATTATAGCAATCAGCCCCAGCATTTT.

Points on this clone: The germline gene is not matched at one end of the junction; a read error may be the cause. The CDR3: CASSLRQRYPYF. The CDR3 DNA sequence: TGTGCCAGCAGCCTCCGACAGCGGTACCCCTACTTC. V and J are TRBV4-1 and TRBJ1-2; D perhaps matches TRBD1 (5 bases). Germline CDR1 reads MGHRA; CDR2 reads YSYEKL. The CDR3 extends over 12 amino acids.

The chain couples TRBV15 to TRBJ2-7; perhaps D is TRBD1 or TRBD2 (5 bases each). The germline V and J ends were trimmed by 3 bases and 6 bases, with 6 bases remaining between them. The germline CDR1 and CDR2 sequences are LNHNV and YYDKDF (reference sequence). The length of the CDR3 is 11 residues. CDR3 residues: CATSRGREQYF. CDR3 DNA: TGTGCCACCAGCAGGGGACGCGAGCAGTACTTC.

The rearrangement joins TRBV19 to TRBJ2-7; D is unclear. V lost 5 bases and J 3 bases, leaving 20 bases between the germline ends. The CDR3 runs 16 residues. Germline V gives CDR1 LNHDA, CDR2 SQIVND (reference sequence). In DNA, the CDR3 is TGTGCCAGTAGTTTACGCCCCGGCGCGGTTGGCTACGAGCAGTACTTC. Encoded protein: CASSLRPGAVGYEQYF.

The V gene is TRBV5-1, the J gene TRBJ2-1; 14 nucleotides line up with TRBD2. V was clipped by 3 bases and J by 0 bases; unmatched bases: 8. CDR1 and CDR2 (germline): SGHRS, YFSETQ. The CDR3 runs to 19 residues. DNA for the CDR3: TGCGCCAGCAGCTCCCGGACTAGCGGGGGGCCGAGCTCCTACAATGAGCAGTTCTTC. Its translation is CASSSRTSGGPSSYNEQFF.

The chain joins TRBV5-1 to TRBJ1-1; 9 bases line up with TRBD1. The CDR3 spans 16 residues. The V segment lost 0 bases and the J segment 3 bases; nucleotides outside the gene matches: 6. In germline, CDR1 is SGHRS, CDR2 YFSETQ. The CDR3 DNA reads TGCGCCAGCAGCTTGGCGGGACAGGGCACGGACACTGAAGCTTTCTTT. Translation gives CASSLAGQGTDTEAFF.